One and the same sample provided the 32 T cell receptor beta chains below, sequenced in a study of blood T cell repertoires in COVID-19. Assay: immunoSEQ multiplex PCR; the TCRdb copy retains only in-frame clones and omits some. The sample lists some 190,000 clones, approximately 91% seen once, with about 1.1% in the top ten. Sequenced material: peripheral blood. The receptors were gathered from a man aged 25-40 years with acute or convalescent COVID-19.

The chain combines TRBV6-5 with TRBJ2-4, with D possibly being TRBD1 (5 bases). Germline-derived CDR1 and CDR2 are MNHEY and SVGAGI. The CDR3 extends over 14 amino acids. V was pared by 8 bases and J by 1 base, with 12 bases between. The DNA for the CDR3 is TGTGCCAGCTCCACTGGGGCGGCCAAAAACATTCAGTACTTC. It encodes CASSTGAAKNIQYF.

V and J are TRBV5-1 and TRBJ2-7; 10 positions match TRBD1. CDR1 is SGHRS, CDR2 YFSETQ, per germline. The J segment lost 5 bases and the V segment lost 4 bases, leaving 12 bases of the junction unmatched. The CDR3 is 16 amino acids. The CDR3 region is CASSRVRGQGEDEQYF. The CDR3 DNA reads TGCGCCAGCAGCCGGGTACGAGGACAGGGGGAGGACGAGCAGTACTTC.

The chain uses TRBV7-2 and TRBJ2-7, with a tentative D call TRBD2 (5 bases). The CDR3 covers 15 residues. V gave up 0 bases and J gave up 6 bases, with 15 bases separating them. CDR1 is SGHTA, CDR2 FQGNSA, per germline. The CDR3 region has the DNA TGTGCCAGCAGCTTAGCTGCCGGGGTATTCGTCGAGCAGTACTTC. Its protein is CASSLAAGVFVEQYF.

This clone was picked up one time. The DNA for the CDR3 is TGTGCCAGCTCACCAAACGGTCTAACGACTGAAGCTTTCTTT. It yields the protein CASSPNGLTTEAFF. The chain joins TRBV18 to TRBJ1-1; D is unresolved. Trimming removed 2 bases from V and 5 bases from J, with 12 bases in between. Per the germline V gene, CDR1 is KGHSH and CDR2 is LQKENI. This CDR3 is 14 amino acids long.

For the CDR3, the DNA is TGTGCCACCTTTAGCGGGAGATGGGGAAAGTACTTC. This gives the protein CATFSGRWGKYF. The chain couples TRBV28 to TRBJ2-7; 9 bases match TRBD2. CDR3 size: 12 residues. From germline, CDR1 is MDHEN and CDR2 SYDVKM. V gave up 10 bases and J gave up 11 bases; unmatched junction bases: 12.

The chain uses TRBV5-5 and TRBJ2-7, with D unclear. Per germline, CDR1 SGHKS and CDR2 YYEKEE (reference sequence). The CDR3 is made up of 14 amino acids. V was trimmed by 1 base and J by 3 bases, leaving 11 bases between them. The chain's CDR3 is CASSLTVPDYEQYF. CDR3 bases: TGTGCCAGCAGCTTGACAGTTCCCGACTACGAGCAGTACTTC.

The chain joins TRBV30 to TRBJ1-1, with no clear D. CDR3 length equals 12 residues. V was trimmed by 8 bases and J by 1 base, leaving 11 bases between them. Germline-derived CDR1 and CDR2 are GTSNPN and SVGIG (reference sequence). CDR3 DNA: TGTGCCCGGGATGTCGGGAACACTGAAGCTTTCTTT. Encoded protein: CARDVGNTEAFF.

V is TRBV18 and J is TRBJ1-2, with D possibly being TRBD1 (5 bases). The V and J ends lost 3 bases and 4 bases respectively, with 12 bases between them. The CDR3 runs 14 residues. CDR1 is KGHSH, CDR2 LQKENI, per germline. CDR3 amino acids: CASSPRRETYGYTF. The CDR3 DNA follows: TGTGCCAGCTCACCCCGCAGGGAAACCTATGGCTACACCTTC.

This clone has only a few counts. V and J are TRBV19 and TRBJ1-5, with a possible D match to TRBD1 (6 bases). The CDR3 consists of 16 residues. Germline V gene lookup returns CDR1 LNHDA and CDR2 SQIVND (reference sequence). Trimming left V 3 bases short and J 0 bases short, with 12 bases between. The CDR3 spells CASSMAGVYSNQPQHF. The CDR3 DNA follows: TGTGCCAGTAGTATGGCAGGGGTTTATAGCAATCAGCCCCAGCATTTT.

The V call is TRBV9, the J call TRBJ1-2; TRBD1 agrees at 9 bases. CDR1 SGDLS and CDR2 YYNGEE come from the germline V gene. This CDR3 has 13 residues. Losses at the gene ends were 4 bases for V and 8 bases for J; bases not matched to a gene: 6. For the CDR3, the DNA is TGTGCCAGCAGCCTACAGGGGGCTGAAGGCTACACCTTC. This translates into CASSLQGAEGYTF.

This clone was seen a handful of times. The V call is TRBV28, the J call TRBJ1-2, with 8 nucleotides matching TRBD1. Germline V gene lookup returns CDR1 MDHEN and CDR2 SYDVKM. The V and J ends lost 5 bases and 8 bases, in that order; junction bases with no gene match: 13. The CDR3 has 15 amino acids. CDR3 nucleotides: TGTGCCAGCAGTGCCTCAGGGGGCGCAACGGTCGGCTACACCTTC. This codes for CASSASGGATVGYTF.

This chain links TRBV27 with TRBJ1-2; TRBD1 aligns across 9 bases. V lost 5 bases to trimming and J lost 8 bases; unmatched junction nucleotides: 9. The CDR3 runs to 14 residues. CDR1 is MNHEY and CDR2 is SMNVEV in the germline V gene (reference sequence). The chain's CDR3 is CASSPGTGFGGYTF. CDR3 DNA: TGTGCCAGCAGTCCCGGGACAGGGTTTGGGGGCTACACCTTC.

The DNA of the CDR3 is TGTGCCACCACGAGGGAAGAGACCCAGTACTTC. Translated: CATTREETQYF. The chain carries TRBV5-4 and TRBJ2-5; maybe TRBD2 (5 bases). From germline, CDR1 is SGHNT and CDR2 YYREEE (reference sequence). The CDR3 spans 11 residues. The V end lost 9 bases, the J end lost 3 bases, and 9 bases lay between the germline ends.

This clone was observed once. This sequence joins TRBV13 and TRBJ1-1, with 12 nucleotides matching TRBD1. The ends lost 5 bases at V and 0 bases at J; junction bases unmatched: 7. CDR1 is PRHDT and CDR2 is FYEKMQ in the germline V gene (reference sequence). This CDR3 contains 17 residues. The CDR3 spells CASSRDRGLGLNTEAFF. The CDR3 DNA is TGTGCCAGCAGCCGGGACAGGGGGCTAGGGTTGAACACTGAAGCTTTCTTT.

This rearrangement joins TRBV4-1 to TRBJ2-7, with D uncertain. The CDR3 extends over 15 amino acids. V dropped 0 bases and J dropped 5 bases, with 14 bases sitting between them. CDR1 is MGHRA, CDR2 YSYEKL, per germline. DNA for the CDR3: TGCGCCAGCAGCCAAGATTCCCAGGCAGGCGACGAGCAGTACTTC. Protein sequence: CASSQDSQAGDEQYF.

This rearrangement joins TRBV5-6 to TRBJ2-3; 8 positions agree with TRBD1. The J segment lost 6 bases and the V segment lost 4 bases, leaving 4 bases of the junction unmatched. The CDR3 extends over 13 amino acids. CDR1 and CDR2 from the germline V gene are SGHDT and YYEEEE. The CDR3 loop reads CASSETGGDTQYF. CDR3 nucleotide sequence: TGTGCCAGCAGCGAAACAGGGGGGGATACGCAGTATTTT.

This clone has only one observation. This chain uses TRBV11-2 with TRBJ1-2, with a possible D match to TRBD1 (6 bases). The germline V and J ends were trimmed by 7 bases and 6 bases, with 18 bases remaining between them. This CDR3 has 14 residues. CDR1 SGHAT and CDR2 FQNNGV come from the germline V gene. This chain's CDR3 is CASNPTTGLNGYTF. CDR3 DNA sequence: TGTGCCAGCAACCCAACGACAGGTTTAAATGGCTACACCTTC.

The chain has TRBV5-1 and TRBJ2-2, with 7 bases lining up with TRBD1. J was trimmed by 3 bases and V by 4 bases; bases with no gene match: 6. The CDR3 runs to 15 residues. Germline V gene data show CDR1 as SGHRS and CDR2 as YFSETQ. The CDR3 here is CASSDTGAYTGELFF. The CDR3, as DNA: TGCGCCAGCAGCGACACAGGGGCGTACACCGGGGAGCTGTTTTTT.

The chain combines TRBV4-1 with TRBJ2-5, with 8 bases fitting TRBD2. The CDR3 length is 15 residues. The V segment lost 0 bases and the J segment 2 bases; nucleotides outside the gene matches: 2. The germline CDR1 and CDR2 sequences are MGHRA and YSYEKL. The CDR3 loop is CASSQEGLAQETQYF. The CDR3 DNA follows: TGCGCCAGCAGCCAAGAAGGACTAGCTCAAGAGACCCAGTACTTC.

The chain recombines TRBV19 with TRBJ1-5; unclear D gene. The germline V gene encodes CDR1 LNHDA and CDR2 SQIVND (reference sequence). Trimming shortened V by 5 bases and J by 9 bases, and 11 bases separated the two germline ends. The CDR3 consists of 12 residues. The CDR3 coding sequence is TGTGCCAGTAGTCGCGATCGGGGGCCCCAGCATTTT. Translation gives CASSRDRGPQHF.

The chain joins TRBV5-1 to TRBJ1-1; D is undetermined. The germline gives CDR1 SGHRS, CDR2 YFSETQ. Trimming took 3 bases from V and 7 from J, leaving 16 bases between them. The CDR3 consists of 14 residues. This chain's CDR3 is CASSSLGPLNEAFF. Here the CDR3 DNA reads TGCGCCAGCAGCTCTCTCGGTCCACTCAATGAAGCTTTCTTT.

The chain has TRBV27 and TRBJ2-7; possible D gene TRBD1, 5 bases. Looked up from germline, CDR1 is MNHEY and CDR2 is SMNVEV (reference sequence). CDR3 size: 13 residues. Trimming took off 3 bases at V and 0 bases at J, with 6 bases between the two ends. The CDR3 nucleotides read TGTGCCAGCAGTTTGGGGCTCTCCTACGAGCAGTACTTC. Residues: CASSLGLSYEQYF.

The chain joins TRBV7-9 to TRBJ2-1, with a tentative D call TRBD1 (5 bases). Germline V CDR1 and CDR2: SEHNR, FQNEAQ (reference sequence). V lost 5 bases, J lost 7 bases, and 12 bases lay in between. This CDR3 has 13 amino acids. CDR3 loop: CASSKSGINEQFF. DNA of the CDR3: TGTGCCAGCAGCAAATCAGGGATTAATGAGCAGTTCTTC.

V and J are TRBV4-1 and TRBJ2-3; D perhaps matches TRBD2 (6 bases). The length of the CDR3 is 16 residues. The V gene lost 0 bases and the J gene lost 6 bases, with 16 bases spanning the gap. CDR1 is MGHRA, CDR2 YSYEKL, per germline. The CDR3 DNA reads TGCGCCAGCAGCCAAGAATTGAACCTCGGAGGGGATACGCAGTATTTT. Translation: CASSQELNLGGDTQYF.

The rearrangement joins TRBV5-1 to TRBJ2-1; the D gene is possibly TRBD2 (6 bases). The CDR3 is made up of 17 amino acids. Germline V gene lookup returns CDR1 SGHRS and CDR2 YFSETQ. The V end was cut by 7 bases, the J end by 0 bases, with 20 bases between. Here the CDR3 reads CASSRDGLRSSYNEQFF. The CDR3 DNA sequence: TGCGCCAGCTCTCGGGACGGACTAAGGAGCTCCTACAATGAGCAGTTCTTC.

This clone was observed a single time. The rearrangement joins TRBV11-3 to TRBJ2-1, with D maybe TRBD1 (5 bases). This CDR3 region has 15 residues. Germline-derived CDR1 and CDR2 are SGHNT and YENEEA. V lost 4 bases, J lost 11 bases, and 21 bases lay in between. The CDR3, as DNA: TGTGCCAGCAGCTCCACTAATTCGGACACGGGTAAGCAGTTCTTC. Protein: CASSSTNSDTGKQFF.

This chain connects TRBV28 to TRBJ1-4, with D possibly TRBD1 on 5 matching bases. The germline gives CDR1 MDHEN, CDR2 SYDVKM. Trimming removed 7 bases at V and 11 bases at J, with 17 bases between. The CDR3 is made up of 13 amino acids. CDR3 DNA: TGTGCCAGCATGACAGTTGCAGTTCACAAACTGTTTTTT. Translation gives CASMTVAVHKLFF.

This sequence joins TRBV5-1 and TRBJ1-6, with 8 bases lining up with TRBD1. The CDR3 spans 16 residues. The V and J ends lost 2 bases and 7 bases, in that order; junction bases with no gene match: 8. The germline V gene encodes CDR1 SGHRS and CDR2 YFSETQ. The DNA of the CDR3 is TGCGCCAGCAGCTTAAATTACAGGGGGGCGAATTCACCCCTCCACTTT. Translation: CASSLNYRGANSPLHF.

The J gene is TRBJ1-3, the V gene TRBV30; no firm D call. Trimming took 1 base from V and 4 from J, leaving 11 bases between them. From germline, CDR1 is GTSNPN and CDR2 SVGIG (reference sequence). The CDR3 spans 14 residues. For the CDR3, the DNA is TGTGCCTGGAGTGGAGTTACTTGGGGAAACACCATATATTTT. Translation gives CAWSGVTWGNTIYF.

The rearrangement joins TRBV7-8 to TRBJ2-7; D is possibly TRBD1 (6 bases). Germline V gene data show CDR1 as SGHVS and CDR2 as FQNEAQ. V was shortened by 2 bases and J by 6 bases, with 11 bases between the two germline ends. The CDR3 is made up of 13 amino acids. CDR3 nucleotides: TGTGCCAGCAGCTTACAACAGGGCGGCGAGCAGTACTTC. Amino acid sequence: CASSLQQGGEQYF.

CDR3: CASSADRSNQPQHF. CDR3 in DNA: TGTGCCAGCAGTGCGGACAGAAGCAATCAGCCCCAGCATTTT. The J gene is TRBJ1-5, the V gene TRBV2; a possible D gene is TRBD1 (6 bases). V dropped 4 bases and J dropped 1 base, with 8 bases sitting between them. This CDR3 has 14 amino acids. Germline assignment: CDR1 SNHLY and CDR2 FYNNEI.

The J gene is TRBJ1-5, the V gene TRBV19; 10 bases map to TRBD1. Germline V gene data show CDR1 as LNHDA and CDR2 as SQIVND (reference sequence). The CDR3 sequence is 16 residues long. Trimming removed 6 bases from V and 3 bases from J; junction bases left unmatched: 8. The chain's CDR3 is CASSPTGTGDNQPQHF. The CDR3 coding sequence is TGTGCCAGTAGCCCGACCGGGACAGGGGACAATCAGCCCCAGCATTTT.